A single sample gave rise to the 2 T cell receptor beta chains below, sequenced in a study of shared clonotypes between healthy human individuals. Repertoires were generated with immunoSEQ multiplex PCR, while TCRdb's copy carries only in-frame clones and drops some. The sample has fewer than 3 million clones; approximately 90% are singletons. The sample consisted of naive CD4+ T cells from PBMCs. The subset was: CD45RA+ positively selected. These receptors were collected from a man younger than 35 in good health. Some clones in this sample may be carry-over from other donors' samples.

The chain uses TRBV2 and TRBJ2-7; 10 bases align to TRBD2. The CDR3 is made up of 14 amino acids. After removal of 7 bases from V and 4 bases from J, the junction contained 7 bases not matched to a gene. Germline CDR1 and CDR2: SNHLY and FYNNEI. The CDR3 loop is CASTEASGSYEQYF. In DNA, the CDR3 is TGTGCCAGCACAGAGGCTAGCGGGAGTTACGAGCAGTACTTC.

The chain carries TRBV6-1 and TRBJ1-5; TRBD1 matches 7 bases. The CDR3 is 14 residues long. Germline V gene data show CDR1 as MNHNS and CDR2 as SASEGT. After removal of 5 bases from V and 5 bases from J, the junction contained 6 bases not matched to a gene. CDR3 in amino acids: CASSFRQGDQPQHF. The CDR3 DNA reads as TGTGCCAGCAGTTTCCGACAGGGTGATCAGCCCCAGCATTTT.